The 26 T cell receptor beta chains below all came from one sample that was sequenced in a study of control samples from healthy donors and cancer patients. Profiling relied on immunoSEQ multiplex PCR, and the TCRdb table lists in-frame clones only, not all of them. Of tens of thousands of clones in the sample, approximately 85% were seen once. Sequenced input: blood. The receptors were sampled from a man aged 40-50 years in good health.

As concerns this clone: One end of the junction varies from germline; a read error may be responsible. The gene calls are TRBV4-1 and TRBJ2-5; D gene ambiguous. This CDR3 spans 14 amino acids. Germline V gene sequence: CDR1 MGHRA, CDR2 YSYEKL. The CDR3 region has the DNA TGCGCCAGCAGCCTGATAGAAGACCAGGAGACCCAGTACTTC. Its translation: CASSLIEDQETQYF.

This chain joins TRBV11-2 and TRBJ2-7; a possible D gene is TRBD1 (6 bases). Looked up from germline, CDR1 is SGHAT and CDR2 is FQNNGV. V was shortened by 0 bases and J by 2 bases, with 8 bases between the two germline ends. The CDR3 covers 14 residues. CDR3 residues: CASSLEQGTYEQYF. The CDR3 DNA is TGTGCCAGCAGCTTAGAACAGGGCACCTACGAGCAGTACTTC.

This clone was seen a few times. The V and J genes are TRBV7-9 and TRBJ2-7; no definite D call. This CDR3 is built from 12 residues. Deletions cut 8 bases from V and 5 bases from J, with 13 bases between. CDR1 and CDR2 (germline): SEHNR, FQNEAQ (reference sequence). The CDR3 bases are TGTGCCAGCGGGTCATTGGCGGACGAGCAGTACTTC. The encoded protein is CASGSLADEQYF.

The V call is TRBV27, the J call TRBJ2-7; a weak D match, TRBD2 (6 bases). The CDR3 has 14 amino acids. The germline V gene encodes CDR1 MNHEY and CDR2 SMNVEV (reference sequence). The V gene lost 4 bases and the J gene lost 1 base, with 11 bases spanning the gap. In DNA, the CDR3 is TGTGCCAGCAGTTCAAACCGGGAGTCCTACGAGCAGTACTTC. Protein product: CASSSNRESYEQYF.

V and J are TRBV7-3 and TRBJ2-1, with 12 positions matching TRBD2. V lost 4 bases, J lost 6 bases, and 4 bases stayed unmatched. The CDR3 runs 15 residues. Germline V lookup: CDR1 SGHTA, CDR2 FQGTGA. The CDR3 DNA follows: TGTGCCAGCAGCTCGACTAGCGGGAGAAGCAATGAGCAGTTCTTC. Its translation is CASSSTSGRSNEQFF.

The chain combines TRBV7-2 with TRBJ1-2; D gene ambiguous. This CDR3 spans 13 amino acids. From germline, CDR1 is SGHTA and CDR2 FQGNSA. The ends were cut back, 2 bases at V and 2 bases at J, with 6 bases in the middle. CDR3 nucleotides: TGTGCCAGCAGCTTAAGGGCGAACTATGGCTACACCTTC. Protein sequence: CASSLRANYGYTF.

J is TRBJ1-1 and V is TRBV6-4; D not resolved. V dropped 8 bases and J dropped 10 bases, with 11 bases sitting between them. The length of the CDR3 is 10 residues. The V gene's germline CDR1 is MRHNA and CDR2 SNTAGT. This CDR3 reads CASRTVLAFF. CDR3 DNA sequence: TGTGCCAGCCGGACGGTATTAGCTTTCTTT.

The CDR3 bases are TGCGCCAGCAGCCAAGGGACAGGGGGCTACAATGAGCAGTTCTTC. It codes for CASSQGTGGYNEQFF. This chain joins TRBV4-3 and TRBJ2-1, with TRBD1 matching 10 bases. V shed 1 base, J shed 3 bases, and the junction held 0 bases outside the gene matches. Germline V CDR1 and CDR2: LGHNA, YSLEER. This CDR3 is 15 amino acids long.

A few counts support this clone. The V gene is TRBV7-2, the J gene TRBJ2-7; 9 nucleotides agree with TRBD1. Germline trimming cut 4 bases from V and 0 bases from J; bases unmatched to any gene: 16. The germline V gene encodes CDR1 SGHTA and CDR2 FQGNSA. The CDR3 is made up of 19 amino acids. The CDR3, as DNA: TGTGCCAGCAGCTCTCATCCGGGACAGGGATTAGGGAGCTCCTACGAGCAGTACTTC. This encodes CASSSHPGQGLGSSYEQYF.

This chain uses TRBV7-2 with TRBJ1-2; weak D call: TRBD1 (6 bases). The V end was cut by 0 bases, the J end by 3 bases, with 14 bases between. The CDR3 loop spans 16 amino acids. The germline CDR1 and CDR2 sequences are SGHTA and FQGNSA. CDR3 coding DNA: TGTGCCAGCAGCTTAGCTCACAGGGTTATTCACTATGGCTACACCTTC. It translates to CASSLAHRVIHYGYTF.

The rearrangement uses TRBV19 and TRBJ1-1, with no clear D. Deletions cut 4 bases from V and 0 bases from J, with 9 bases between. Germline V gene data show CDR1 as LNHDA and CDR2 as SQIVND (reference sequence). The CDR3 totals 14 residues. The CDR3 protein is CASSTGLLNTEAFF. The DNA for the CDR3 is TGTGCCAGTAGTACAGGACTGCTGAACACTGAAGCTTTCTTT. Supplemented by reference TRBV19 and TRBJ1-1, the full variable domain reads DGGITQSPKYLFRKEGQNVTLSCEQNLNHDAMYWYRQDPGQGLRLIYYSQIVNDFQKGDIAEGYSVSREKKESFPLTVTSAQKNPTAFYLCASSTGLLNTEAFFGQGTRLTVV.

The genes are TRBV5-4 and TRBJ1-1, with D hard to call. The V gene's germline CDR1 is SGHNT and CDR2 YYREEE (reference sequence). V was trimmed by 3 bases and J by 0 bases, leaving 12 bases between them. CDR3 length: 15 amino acids. CDR3: CASSSRPGMNTEAFF. Here the CDR3 DNA reads TGTGCCAGCAGCTCGCGGCCGGGTATGAACACTGAAGCTTTCTTT.

This sequence joins TRBV18 and TRBJ1-6; 11 bases align to TRBD1. CDR1 and CDR2 (germline): KGHSH, LQKENI. This CDR3 is built from 16 residues. The trim removed 5 bases at V and 3 bases at J, leaving 3 bases unmatched. The CDR3 region is CASSRTGGNYNSPLHF. The CDR3 DNA reads TGTGCCAGCTCAAGGACAGGGGGCAACTATAATTCACCCCTCCACTTT.

This chain joins TRBV6-5 and TRBJ1-3; D call uncertain. This CDR3 has 14 amino acids. Germline V gene data show CDR1 as MNHEY and CDR2 as SVGAGI. With 6 bases removed from V and 0 bases from J, the gap between germline ends came to 9 bases. In nucleotides, the CDR3 is TGTGCCAGCAGCCCGGACGGCTCTGGAAACACCATATATTTT. Its translation: CASSPDGSGNTIYF.

Here the CDR3 reads CASSEEGIGYTF. The CDR3 coding sequence is TGTGCCAGCAGTGAGGAGGGGATTGGCTACACCTTC. J is TRBJ1-2 and V is TRBV12-3 or TRBV12-4; the D gene is possibly TRBD1 (5 bases). The CDR3 consists of 12 residues. Trimming removed 5 bases at V and 7 bases at J, with 11 bases between.

The rearrangement uses TRBV6-5 and TRBJ1-2, with 9 bases identical to TRBD1. V lost 6 bases and J lost 0; bases outside the gene matches: 5. The germline V gene has CDR1 MNHEY and CDR2 SVGAGI. CDR3 length equals 15 residues. CDR3 nucleotides: TGTGCCAGCAGCAGTACAGGGGGCGCTAACTATGGCTACACCTTC. It yields the protein CASSSTGGANYGYTF.

This clone has only one observation. The chain employs TRBV5-8 and TRBJ2-1, with D possibly TRBD2 on 6 matching bases. Between the trimmed V and J ends, which lost 1 base and 7 bases, there was a span of 12 bases. The germline CDR1 and CDR2 sequences are SGHTS and YDEGEE. This CDR3 comprises 14 residues. This CDR3 is CASSLSGGWNEQFF. CDR3 bases: TGTGCCAGCAGCTTGTCCGGGGGATGGAATGAGCAGTTCTTC.

This chain joins TRBV12-5 and TRBJ2-1; the D gene is possibly TRBD2 (6 bases). Trimming took off 0 bases at V and 9 bases at J, with 18 bases between the two ends. The CDR3 is 16 amino acids. CDR1 is LGHNT and CDR2 is FRNRAP in the germline V gene. CDR3: CASGLVLGLEPAEQFF. Written as DNA, the CDR3 is TGTGCTAGTGGTTTGGTACTGGGACTCGAGCCGGCTGAGCAGTTCTTC.

J is TRBJ1-5 and V is TRBV19; tentatively, D is TRBD1 (5 bases). Germline V gene lookup returns CDR1 LNHDA and CDR2 SQIVND (reference sequence). The CDR3 covers 12 residues. Trimming took 7 bases from V and 6 from J, leaving 10 bases between them. CDR3 nucleotides: TGTGCCAGTACCTTTGGGGGTCAGCCCCAGCATTTT. Translated: CASTFGGQPQHF.

V usage is TRBV4-3 and J usage is TRBJ2-6; D assignment may be TRBD1 or TRBD2 (6 bases each). The CDR3 is made up of 18 amino acids. V shed 1 base and J shed 2 bases, with 15 bases lying between them. Germline loops: CDR1 LGHNA, CDR2 YSLEER. The CDR3 is CASSQVEEGGAGANVLTF. The CDR3 bases are TGCGCCAGCAGCCAAGTCGAAGAGGGGGGCGCTGGGGCCAACGTCCTGACTTTC.

About this clone: Its ends do not fully match the called genes, so a read error is possible. V is TRBV7-9 and J is TRBJ2-7; D gene unclear. The V gene's germline CDR1 is SEHNR and CDR2 FQNEAQ (reference sequence). This CDR3 has 14 residues. The CDR3 sequence is CASSPSRSSSEQYF. The CDR3 DNA reads as TGTGCCAGCAGCCCCTCCCGAAGCTCCTCCGAGCAGTACTTC.

DNA for the CDR3: TGTGCCAGCGGGAATAATGAAAAACTGTTTTTT. Its translation is CASGNNEKLFF. V and J are TRBV6-5 and TRBJ1-4; D is unclear. The CDR3 spans 11 residues. Germline CDR1 MNHEY, CDR2 SVGAGI. The V gene lost 8 bases and the J gene lost 4 bases, with 5 bases spanning the gap.

The CDR3 here is CAWSVGAAQPQHF. The CDR3, as DNA: TGTGCCTGGAGTGTAGGGGCGGCTCAGCCCCAGCATTTT. V is TRBV30 and J is TRBJ1-5, with D possibly being TRBD1 (5 bases). The CDR3 covers 13 residues. The V end was cut by 0 bases, the J end by 6 bases, with 9 bases between. From germline, CDR1 is GTSNPN and CDR2 SVGIG (reference sequence).

The chain links TRBV15 to TRBJ2-5; no clear D gene. V was pared by 0 bases and J by 3 bases, with 5 bases between. The length of the CDR3 is 13 residues. CDR1 is LNHNV, CDR2 YYDKDF, per germline (reference sequence). In nucleotides, the CDR3 is TGTGCCACCAGCAGAGAAGTCAAAGAGACCCAGTACTTC. This translates into CATSREVKETQYF. Based on the CDR3 plus reference TRBV15 and TRBJ2-5, the full variable domain is DAMVIQNPRYQVTQFGKPVTLSCSQTLNHNVMYWYQQKSSQAPKLLFHYYDKDFNNEADTPDNFQSRRPNTSFCFLDIRSPGLGDTAMYLCATSREVKETQYFGPGTRLLVL.

Regarding this clone: The same CDR3 also results from other DNA sequences found in this sample. The J gene is TRBJ2-1, the V gene TRBV30; D is perhaps TRBD1 or TRBD2 (6 bases each). V dropped 1 base and J dropped 4 bases, with 14 bases sitting between them. The CDR3 totals 15 residues. Germline V gene sequence: CDR1 GTSNPN, CDR2 SVGIG (reference sequence). CDR3 region: CAWSDPRGPYNEQFF. CDR3 nucleotides: TGTGCCTGGAGTGACCCCCGGGGGCCTTACAATGAGCAGTTCTTC.

The rearrangement links TRBV28 to TRBJ1-2; D unclear. There are 13 residues in the CDR3. V was shortened by 7 bases and J by 2 bases, with 11 bases between the two germline ends. CDR1 is MDHEN, CDR2 SYDVKM, per germline. The CDR3 is CASISLRNYGYTF. The DNA for the CDR3 is TGTGCCAGCATTTCTTTGAGAAACTATGGCTACACCTTC.